A single TCR beta chain is shown here with its context. The data belong to a study of blood T cell repertoires in COVID-19. The CDR3 sequence is 19 residues long. CDR1 is SGHNT and CDR2 is YYREEE in the germline V gene (reference sequence). The junction had 10 bases not matched to a gene; V was cut back by 0 bases and J by 2 bases. Methods used by the authors: Reference gene primers were amplified, and this amplification served to estimate nucleated cell counts. Using immunoSEQ multiplex PCR, the repertoire was profiled, and TCRdb retains in-frame clones only, with some absent. That table furnishes V, J and clone size, whereas the DNA furnished D and trimming. The table has around 85,000 clones, nearly 90% seen once.

Sequencing input: peripheral blood. This TCR came from a woman aged 80 or over with active or convalescent COVID-19. The chain couples TRBV5-4 to TRBJ2-5, with 13 bases that match TRBD2. CDR3 residues: CASSLDPPGLAGKQETQYF. In DNA, the CDR3 is TGTGCCAGCAGCTTGGATCCACCGGGACTAGCGGGGAAACAAGAGACCCAGTACTTC.